This TCR beta chain was obtained from a study of tumor-infiltrating lymphocytes in localized non-small cell lung cancer. This table comes from immunoSEQ multiplex PCR, and its TCRdb copy is limited to in-frame clones, with some not included. The sample lists roughly 15,000 clones; 55% to 70% were seen once. Findings and limits, study-wide: Immunotypes IM1 and IM2 had similar TCR-derived T-cell fractions. Not all patients were TCR sequenced, owing to tissue quantity.

V was cut by 8 bases and J by 5 bases, with 15 bases left in between. The CDR3 totals 13 residues. Germline V lookup: CDR1 MNHEY, CDR2 SVGAGI. With respect to this clone: What it binds is unknown.

This chain joins TRBV6-5 and TRBJ1-2; D is undetermined. Sequencing was performed on uninvolved lung tissue not adjacent to the tumor. This TCR was recovered from a human donor with non-small cell lung cancer. The CDR3 DNA follows: TGTGCCAGCGTCGGCCACCGAGGATATGGCTACACCTTC. As protein: CASVGHRGYGYTF.